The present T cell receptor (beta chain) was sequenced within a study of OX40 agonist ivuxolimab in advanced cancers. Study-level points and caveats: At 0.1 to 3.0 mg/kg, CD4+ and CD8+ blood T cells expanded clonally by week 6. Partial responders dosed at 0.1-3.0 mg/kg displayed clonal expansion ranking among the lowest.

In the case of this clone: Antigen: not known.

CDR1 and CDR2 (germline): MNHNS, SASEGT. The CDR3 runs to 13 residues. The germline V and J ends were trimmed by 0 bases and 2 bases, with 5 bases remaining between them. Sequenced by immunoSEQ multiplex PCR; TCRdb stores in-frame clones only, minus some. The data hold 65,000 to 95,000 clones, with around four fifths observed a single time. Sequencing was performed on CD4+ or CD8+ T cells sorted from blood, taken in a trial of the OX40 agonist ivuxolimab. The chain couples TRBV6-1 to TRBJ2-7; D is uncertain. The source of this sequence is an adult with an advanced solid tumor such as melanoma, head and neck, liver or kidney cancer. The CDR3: CASSEALPYEQYF. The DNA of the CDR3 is TGTGCCAGCAGTGAAGCGCTCCCCTACGAGCAGTACTTC.